This T cell receptor (beta chain) was captured by sequencing in a study of T cell responses to AZD1222 COVID-19 vaccine. Germline lookup yields CDR1 MDHEN and CDR2 SYDVKM. Trimming removed 2 bases from V and 8 bases from J, with 9 bases in between. The CDR3 extends over 12 amino acids. The protocol was immunoSEQ multiplex PCR, while the TCRdb copy is restricted to in-frame clones and leaves out a portion. The repertoire has 70,000 to 95,000 clones, roughly nine tenths of them found once; the top ten carry under 3%. This TCR derives from an adult who received the AZD1222 COVID-19 vaccine. The J gene is TRBJ1-2, the V gene TRBV28, with no clear D. This material consisted of peripheral blood, taken 28 days after the second AZD1222 dose. CDR3 protein: CASSLEEWGYTF. CDR3 sequence (DNA): TGTGCCAGCAGTTTAGAGGAGTGGGGCTACACCTTC.